The 6 T cell receptor beta chains below were found in one sample sequenced in a study of T cells in Graves' hyperthyroidism and ophthalmopathy. RNA transcripts provided the source from which TCR beta CDR3 regions were amplified. Primed by the HTBI set, a first-round RT-PCR was run on the TCR CDR3. TCRdb called the multiplex PCR reads again in MiXCR, with one record for every CDR3 protein. The data show 75,000 to 100,000 distinct CDR3 sequences, with around 40% seen just once and about 10% held by the top ten. The sequenced sample consisted of peripheral blood or thyroid tissue (not recorded which). These receptors all stem from a woman aged 30 to 39 with Graves' hyperthyroidism.

In its sample, this clonotype was seen many times. The V and J genes are TRBV15 and TRBJ2-2, with D perhaps matching TRBD1 (6 bases). Between the trimmed V and J ends, which lost 3 bases and 6 bases, there was a span of 11 bases. This CDR3 has 14 amino acids. Germline lookup yields CDR1 LNHNV and CDR2 YYDKDF (reference sequence). CDR3 in DNA: TGTGCCACCAGCAGCATGAGGGGGTCCGGGGAGCTGTTTTTT. Encoded protein: CATSSMRGSGELFF.

The chain joins TRBV12-3 or TRBV12-4 to TRBJ2-3; D is ambiguous. The CDR3 spans 13 residues. Trimming cost V 3 bases and J 6 bases, with 10 bases left between them. CDR3 region: CASSFSRTDTQYF. The CDR3, as DNA: TGTGCCAGCAGTTTTTCTAGAACGGATACGCAGTATTTT.

This clonotype was seen ten or more times. This chain uses TRBV7-2 with TRBJ1-2; perhaps TRBD1 as D (6 bases). Per the germline V gene, CDR1 is SGHTA and CDR2 is FQGNSA. V was cut by 4 bases and J by 4 bases, with 13 bases left in between. The CDR3 has 14 amino acids. The CDR3 protein is CASSSALGGYGYTF. For the CDR3, the DNA is TGTGCCAGCAGCTCTGCCCTAGGGGGCTATGGCTACACCTTC. The full variable domain, rest sourced from reference TRBV7-2 and TRBJ1-2, is GAGVSQSPSNKVTEKGKDVELRCDPISGHTALYWYRQSLGQGLEFLIYFQGNSAPDKSGLPSDRFSAERTGGSVSTLTIQRTQQEDSAVYLCASSSALGGYGYTFGSGTRLTVV.

This clonotype was picked up many times. This rearrangement joins TRBV2 to TRBJ2-7, with D tentatively TRBD2 (5 bases). This CDR3 spans 12 amino acids. The germline V and J ends were trimmed by 3 bases and 5 bases, with 8 bases remaining between them. In germline, CDR1 is SNHLY, CDR2 FYNNEI. Here the CDR3 DNA reads TGTGCCAGCAGTGATTTACTAGACGAGCAGTACTTC. It yields the protein CASSDLLDEQYF.

On this clonotype: One end of the junction varies from germline; a read error may be responsible. This chain uses TRBV7-7 with TRBJ2-5; a weak D match, TRBD1 (6 bases). The CDR3 loop spans 13 amino acids. Germline V lookup: CDR1 SSHAT, CDR2 FNYEAQ (reference sequence). CDR3 sequence reads: CASSLDSQGTQYF. The CDR3 region has the DNA TGTGCTAGCAGCTTGGACAGCCAGGGGACCCAGTACTTC. The full variable domain, rest sourced from reference TRBV7-7 and TRBJ2-5, is GAGVSQSPRYKVTKRGQDVTLRCDPISSHATLYWYQQALGQGPEFLTYFNYEAQPDKSGLPSDRFSAERPEGSISTLTIQRTEQRDSAMYRCASSLDSQGTQYFGPGTRLLVL.

In this sample, this clonotype turned up many times. This chain uses TRBV28 with TRBJ1-5; no firm D call. Germline CDR1 is MDHEN and CDR2 is SYDVKM. Trimming stripped 5 bases from V and 3 bases from J, with 14 bases between. This CDR3 is 15 amino acids long. CDR3 coding DNA: TGTGCCAGCAGTCCTTACGTAAGCTACAATCAGCCCCAGCATTTT. Translating it yields CASSPYVSYNQPQHF.